The clone carrying this T cell receptor beta chain was seen ten or more times. Germline CDR1 reads SGHNT; CDR2 reads YYREEE (reference sequence). Trimming pared 0 bases from V and 0 bases from J, leaving 15 bases between. This CDR3 comprises 17 residues. This specimen comes from a study of T cell changes during pregnancy in multiple sclerosis. Sequenced by immunoSEQ multiplex PCR; TCRdb stores in-frame clones only, minus some. The sample records over 65,000 clones, roughly nine tenths being singletons. Sequenced here: peripheral blood, sampled in the first trimester of pregnancy. The V and J genes are TRBV5-4 and TRBJ1-1; D is unresolved. The receptor was derived from a female donor with multiple sclerosis, enrolled in a pregnancy study. CDR3 DNA: TGTGCCAGCAGCTTGGTGCCAGGTCCTAATCTGAACACTGAAGCTTTCTTT. It is translated as CASSLVPGPNLNTEAFF. Full variable domain (remainder filled in from reference TRBV5-4 and TRBJ1-1): ETGVTQSPTHLIKTRGQQVTLRCSSQSGHNTVSWYQQALGQGPQFIFQYYREEENGRGNFPPRFSGLQFPNYSSELNVNALELDDSALYLCASSLVPGPNLNTEAFFGQGTRLTVV.